This T cell receptor (beta chain) was sequenced for a study of cytomegalovirus exposure and HLA in healthy donors. The study, taken as a whole, reports: Researchers reported in a later analysis that a missense DCLRE1C variant was tied to TCR beta V- and J-gene trimming.

The J segment lost 2 bases and the V segment lost 5 bases, leaving 8 bases of the junction unmatched. The CDR3 spans 14 residues. CDR1 and CDR2 (germline): GTSNPN, SVGIG (reference sequence). It was with 60 Vbeta and 13 Jbeta primers that the PCR ran. The method was immunoSEQ multiplex PCR; TCRdb's version includes in-frame clones alone and lacks a portion of them. The table includes some 100,000 clones, 65% to 80% detected once. Remarks on this clone: No antigen is known for it.

The rearrangement uses TRBV30 and TRBJ2-7; 8 bases match TRBD1. This sequence was found in a woman aged 45-60 years in good health and CMV-seropositive. The sequenced material came from PBMCs. CDR3 nucleotides: TGTGCCTGGGGTTTGACAGGGGTCACCTACGAGCAGTACTTC. It specifies CAWGLTGVTYEQYF.